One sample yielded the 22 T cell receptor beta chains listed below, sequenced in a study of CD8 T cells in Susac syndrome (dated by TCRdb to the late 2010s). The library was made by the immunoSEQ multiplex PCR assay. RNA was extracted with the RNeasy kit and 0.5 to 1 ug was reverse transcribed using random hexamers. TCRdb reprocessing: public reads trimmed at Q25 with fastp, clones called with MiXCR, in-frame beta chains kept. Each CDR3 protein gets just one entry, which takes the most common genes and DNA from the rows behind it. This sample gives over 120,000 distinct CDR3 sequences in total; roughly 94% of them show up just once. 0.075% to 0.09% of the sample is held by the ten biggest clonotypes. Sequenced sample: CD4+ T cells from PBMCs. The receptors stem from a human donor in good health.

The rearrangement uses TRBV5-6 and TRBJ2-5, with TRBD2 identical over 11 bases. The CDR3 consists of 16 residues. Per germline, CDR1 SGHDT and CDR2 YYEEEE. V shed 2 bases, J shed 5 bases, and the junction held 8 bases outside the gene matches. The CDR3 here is CASSFITWTSGETQYF. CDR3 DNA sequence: TGTGCCAGCAGCTTCATTACATGGACTAGCGGGGAGACCCAGTACTTC.

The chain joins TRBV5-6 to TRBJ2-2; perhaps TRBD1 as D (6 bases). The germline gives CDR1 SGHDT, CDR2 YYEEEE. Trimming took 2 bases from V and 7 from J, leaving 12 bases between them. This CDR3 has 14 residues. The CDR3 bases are TGTGCCAGCAGCTTCACAGGGTTGGGCGGGGAGCTGTTTTTT. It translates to CASSFTGLGGELFF. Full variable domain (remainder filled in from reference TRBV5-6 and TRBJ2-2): DAGVTQSPTHLIKTRGQQVTLRCSPKSGHDTVSWYQQALGQGPQFIFQYYEEEERQRGNFPDRFSGHQFPNYSSELNVNALLLGDSALYLCASSFTGLGGELFFGEGSRLTVL.

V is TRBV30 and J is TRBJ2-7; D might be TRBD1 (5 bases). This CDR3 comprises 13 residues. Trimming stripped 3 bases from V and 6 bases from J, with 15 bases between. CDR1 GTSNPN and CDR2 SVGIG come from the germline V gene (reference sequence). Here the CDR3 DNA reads TGTGCCTGGAGAGGTGAAGGGGTGGCCGAGCAGTACTTC. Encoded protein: CAWRGEGVAEQYF.

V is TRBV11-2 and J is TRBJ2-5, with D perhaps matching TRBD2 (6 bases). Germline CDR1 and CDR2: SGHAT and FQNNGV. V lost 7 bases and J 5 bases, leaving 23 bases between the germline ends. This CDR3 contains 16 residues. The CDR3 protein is CASTPAGGARGETQYF. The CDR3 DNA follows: TGTGCCAGCACCCCGGCTGGCGGGGCCCGGGGGGAGACCCAGTACTTC.

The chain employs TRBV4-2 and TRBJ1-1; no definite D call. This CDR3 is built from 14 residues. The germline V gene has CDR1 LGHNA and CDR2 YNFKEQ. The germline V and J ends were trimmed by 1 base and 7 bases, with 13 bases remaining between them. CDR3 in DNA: TGTGCCAGCAGCCAAGTTCCCCAGGAACTTGAAGCTTTCTTT. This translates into CASSQVPQELEAFF.

CDR3 amino acids: CASNPTGNSYEQYF. The CDR3 DNA follows: TGCGCCAGCAACCCGACAGGGAACTCCTACGAGCAGTACTTC. This chain connects TRBV5-1 to TRBJ2-7; 7 nucleotides match TRBD1. The CDR3 extends over 14 amino acids. Germline assignment: CDR1 SGHRS and CDR2 YFSETQ. V gave up 6 bases and J gave up 0 bases; unmatched junction bases: 6.

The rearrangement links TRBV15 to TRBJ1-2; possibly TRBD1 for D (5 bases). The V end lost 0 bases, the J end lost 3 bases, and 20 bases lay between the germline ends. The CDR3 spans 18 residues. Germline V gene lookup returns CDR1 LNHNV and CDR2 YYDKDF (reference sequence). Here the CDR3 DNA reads TGTGCCACCAGCAGAGATTCCCCAGGACGGGACGTAGACTATGGCTACACCTTC. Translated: CATSRDSPGRDVDYGYTF.

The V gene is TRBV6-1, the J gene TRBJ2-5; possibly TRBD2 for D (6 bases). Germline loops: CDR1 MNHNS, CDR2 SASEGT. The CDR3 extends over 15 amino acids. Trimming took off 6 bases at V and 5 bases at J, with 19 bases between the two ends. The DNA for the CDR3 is TGTGCCAGCAGCGCCCTAGCGCCCCCGGCGGAGACCCAGTACTTC. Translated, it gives CASSALAPPAETQYF.

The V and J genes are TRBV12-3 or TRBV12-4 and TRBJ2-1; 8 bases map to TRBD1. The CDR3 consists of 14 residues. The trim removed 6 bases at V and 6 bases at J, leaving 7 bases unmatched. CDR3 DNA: TGTGCCAGCAGAAAACCCACAGGGGGCAATGAGCAGTTCTTC. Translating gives CASRKPTGGNEQFF.

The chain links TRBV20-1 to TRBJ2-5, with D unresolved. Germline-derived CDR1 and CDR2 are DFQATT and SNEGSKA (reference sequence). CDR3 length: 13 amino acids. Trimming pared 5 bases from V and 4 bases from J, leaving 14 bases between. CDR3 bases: TGCAGTGCTTCGCCCCTTTCGGGAGAGACCCAGTACTTC. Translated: CSASPLSGETQYF.

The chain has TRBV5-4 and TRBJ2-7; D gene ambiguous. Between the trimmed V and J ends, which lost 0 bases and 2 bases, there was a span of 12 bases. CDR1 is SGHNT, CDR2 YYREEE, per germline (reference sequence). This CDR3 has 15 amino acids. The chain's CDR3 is CASSLGSAPPYEQYF. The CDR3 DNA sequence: TGTGCCAGCAGCTTGGGGTCAGCGCCTCCCTACGAGCAGTACTTC.

The CDR3 DNA is TGTGCCAGCGGGAATGCAGGGTCTGTCTCCTACGAGCAGTACTTC. Protein product: CASGNAGSVSYEQYF. The rearrangement uses TRBV2 and TRBJ2-7, with a tentative D call TRBD1 (5 bases). The germline V gene has CDR1 SNHLY and CDR2 FYNNEI. V was clipped by 8 bases and J by 0 bases, with 17 bases between them. The CDR3 spans 15 residues.

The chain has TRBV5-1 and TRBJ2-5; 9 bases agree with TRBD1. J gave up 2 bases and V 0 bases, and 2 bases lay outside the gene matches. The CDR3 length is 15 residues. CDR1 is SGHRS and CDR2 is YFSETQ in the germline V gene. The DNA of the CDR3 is TGCGCCAGCAGCTTGGTGGGACAGGGTCAAGAGACCCAGTACTTC. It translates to CASSLVGQGQETQYF.

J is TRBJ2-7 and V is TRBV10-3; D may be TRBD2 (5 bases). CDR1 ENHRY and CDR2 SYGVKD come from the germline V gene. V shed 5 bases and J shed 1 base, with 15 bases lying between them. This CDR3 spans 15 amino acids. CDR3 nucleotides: TGTGCCATCAGTCCAGCGAGACGGGAATCCTACGAGCAGTACTTC. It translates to CAISPARRESYEQYF.

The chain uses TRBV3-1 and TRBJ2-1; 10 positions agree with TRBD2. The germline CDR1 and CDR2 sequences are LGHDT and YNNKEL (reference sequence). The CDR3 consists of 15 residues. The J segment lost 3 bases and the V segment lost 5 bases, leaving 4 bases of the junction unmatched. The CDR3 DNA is TGTGCCAGCAGCTTTTCTAGCGGGAGCTACAATGAGCAGTTCTTC. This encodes CASSFSSGSYNEQFF.

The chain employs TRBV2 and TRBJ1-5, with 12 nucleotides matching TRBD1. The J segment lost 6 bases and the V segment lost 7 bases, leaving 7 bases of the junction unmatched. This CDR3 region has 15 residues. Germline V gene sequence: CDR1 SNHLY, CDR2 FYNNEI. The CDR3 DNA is TGTGCCAGCAAGGACGGGACAGGGGGCTTTCAGCCCCAGCATTTT. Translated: CASKDGTGGFQPQHF.

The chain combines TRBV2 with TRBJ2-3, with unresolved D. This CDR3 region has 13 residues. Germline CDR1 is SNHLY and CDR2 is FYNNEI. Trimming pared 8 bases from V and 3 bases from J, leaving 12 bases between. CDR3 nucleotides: TGTGCCAGCGCCCCCACTGCAACAGATACGCAGTATTTT. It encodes CASAPTATDTQYF.

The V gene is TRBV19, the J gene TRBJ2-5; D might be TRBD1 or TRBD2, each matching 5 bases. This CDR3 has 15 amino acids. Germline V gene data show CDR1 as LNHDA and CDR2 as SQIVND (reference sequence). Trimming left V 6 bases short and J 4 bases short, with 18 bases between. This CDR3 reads CASRETDQRGETQYF. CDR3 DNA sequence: TGTGCCAGTAGGGAAACAGACCAGAGGGGAGAGACCCAGTACTTC.

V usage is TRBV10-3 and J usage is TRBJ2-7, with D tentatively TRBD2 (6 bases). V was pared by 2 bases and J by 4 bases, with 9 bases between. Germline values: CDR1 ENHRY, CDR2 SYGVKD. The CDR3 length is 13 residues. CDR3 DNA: TGTGCCATCAGTGAGGGGGAGGAATACGAGCAGTACTTC. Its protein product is CAISEGEEYEQYF.

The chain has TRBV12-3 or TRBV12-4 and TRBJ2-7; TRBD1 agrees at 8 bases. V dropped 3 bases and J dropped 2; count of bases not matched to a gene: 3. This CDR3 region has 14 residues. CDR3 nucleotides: TGTGCCAGCAGTTTTGGACAGGGCCCCTACGAGCAGTACTTC. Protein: CASSFGQGPYEQYF.

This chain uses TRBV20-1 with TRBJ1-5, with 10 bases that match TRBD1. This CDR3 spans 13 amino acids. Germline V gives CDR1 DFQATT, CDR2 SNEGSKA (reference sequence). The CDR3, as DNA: TGCAGCGCAACGGACAGGGGGGTTCAGCCCCAGCATTTT. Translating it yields CSATDRGVQPQHF.

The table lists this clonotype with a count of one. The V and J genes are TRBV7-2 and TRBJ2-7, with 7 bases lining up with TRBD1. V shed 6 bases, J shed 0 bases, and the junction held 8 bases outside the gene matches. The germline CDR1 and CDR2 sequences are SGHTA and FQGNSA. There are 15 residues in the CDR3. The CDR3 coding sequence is TGTGCCAGCAGTCTAGACAGGGTAGCCTCCTACGAGCAGTACTTC. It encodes CASSLDRVASYEQYF.